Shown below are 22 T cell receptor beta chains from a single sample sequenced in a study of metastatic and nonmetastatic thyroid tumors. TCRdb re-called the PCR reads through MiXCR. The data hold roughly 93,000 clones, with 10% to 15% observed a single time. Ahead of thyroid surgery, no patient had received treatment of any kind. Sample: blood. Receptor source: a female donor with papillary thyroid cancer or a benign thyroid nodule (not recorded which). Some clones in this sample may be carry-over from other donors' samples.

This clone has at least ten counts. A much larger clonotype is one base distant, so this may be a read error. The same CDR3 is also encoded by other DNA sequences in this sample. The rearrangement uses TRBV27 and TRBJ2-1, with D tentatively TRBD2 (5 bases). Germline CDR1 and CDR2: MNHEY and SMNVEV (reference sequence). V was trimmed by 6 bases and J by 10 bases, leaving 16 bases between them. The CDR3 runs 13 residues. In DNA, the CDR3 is TGTGCCAGCAGGAGCAGCGGACGGGTCGAGCAGTTCTTC. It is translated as CASRSSGRVEQFF.

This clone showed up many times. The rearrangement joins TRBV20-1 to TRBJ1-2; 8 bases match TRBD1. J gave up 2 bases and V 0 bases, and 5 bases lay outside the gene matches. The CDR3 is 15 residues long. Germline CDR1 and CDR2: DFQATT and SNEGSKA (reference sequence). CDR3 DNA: TGCAGTGCTAGAGATGGGACAGGCGGAAACTATGGCTACACCTTC. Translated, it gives CSARDGTGGNYGYTF.

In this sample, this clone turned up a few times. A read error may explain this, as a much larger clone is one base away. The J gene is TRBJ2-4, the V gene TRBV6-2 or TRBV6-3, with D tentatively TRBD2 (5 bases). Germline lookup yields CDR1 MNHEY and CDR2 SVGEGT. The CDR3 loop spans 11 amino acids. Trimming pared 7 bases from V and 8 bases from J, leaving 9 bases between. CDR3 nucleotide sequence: TGTGCCAGCATGTCCGGGGACATTCAGTACTTC. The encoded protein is CASMSGDIQYF.

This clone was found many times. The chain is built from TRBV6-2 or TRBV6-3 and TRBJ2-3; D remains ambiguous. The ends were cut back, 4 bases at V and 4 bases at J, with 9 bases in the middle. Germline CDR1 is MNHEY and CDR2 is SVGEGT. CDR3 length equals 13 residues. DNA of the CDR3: TGTGCCAGCAGTTGGTATGGCGCAGATACGCAGTATTTT. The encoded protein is CASSWYGADTQYF.

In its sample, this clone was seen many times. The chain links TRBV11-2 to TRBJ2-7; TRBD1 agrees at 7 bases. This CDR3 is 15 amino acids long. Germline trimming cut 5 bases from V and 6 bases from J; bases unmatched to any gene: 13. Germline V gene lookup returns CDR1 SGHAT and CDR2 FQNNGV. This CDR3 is CASSRGPGQWFEQYF. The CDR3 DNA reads TGTGCCAGCAGCAGAGGTCCGGGACAGTGGTTCGAGCAGTACTTC.

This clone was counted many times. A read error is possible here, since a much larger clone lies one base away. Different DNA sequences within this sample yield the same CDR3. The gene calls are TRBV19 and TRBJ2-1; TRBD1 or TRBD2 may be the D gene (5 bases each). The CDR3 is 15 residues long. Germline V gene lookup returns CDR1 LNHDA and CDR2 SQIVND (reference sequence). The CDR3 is CASRRDRSSYNEQFF. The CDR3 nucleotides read TGTGCCAGTAGAAGGGACCGCAGCTCCTACAATGAGCAATTCTTC.

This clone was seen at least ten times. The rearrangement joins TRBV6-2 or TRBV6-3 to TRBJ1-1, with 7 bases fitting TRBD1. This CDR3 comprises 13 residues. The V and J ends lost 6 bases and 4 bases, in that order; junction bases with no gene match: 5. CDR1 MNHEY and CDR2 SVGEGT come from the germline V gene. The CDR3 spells CASSFTGVTEAFF. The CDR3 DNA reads TGTGCCAGCAGCTTTACAGGGGTCACTGAAGCTTTCTTT.

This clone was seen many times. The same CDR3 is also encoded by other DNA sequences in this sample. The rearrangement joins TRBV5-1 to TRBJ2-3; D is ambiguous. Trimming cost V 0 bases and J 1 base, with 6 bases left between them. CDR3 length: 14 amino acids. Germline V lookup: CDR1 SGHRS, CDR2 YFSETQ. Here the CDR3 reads CASSLDLGTDTQYF. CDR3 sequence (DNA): TGCGCCAGCAGCTTGGATCTAGGCACAGATACGCAGTATTTT.

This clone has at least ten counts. CDR3 protein: CAWSVRGASNEQFF. The CDR3 region has the DNA TGTGCCTGGAGTGTACGGGGAGCAAGTAATGAGCAGTTCTTC. The chain carries TRBV30 and TRBJ2-1; perhaps TRBD2 as D (5 bases). The CDR3 runs 14 residues. From germline, CDR1 is GTSNPN and CDR2 SVGIG (reference sequence). The V end was cut by 0 bases, the J end by 7 bases, with 13 bases between.

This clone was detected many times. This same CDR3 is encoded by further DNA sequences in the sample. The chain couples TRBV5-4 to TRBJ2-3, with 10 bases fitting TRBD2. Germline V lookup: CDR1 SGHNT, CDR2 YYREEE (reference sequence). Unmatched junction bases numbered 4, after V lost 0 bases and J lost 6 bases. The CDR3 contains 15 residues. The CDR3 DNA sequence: TGTGCCAGCAGCTTGGACAGCGGGAGGGGCGATACGCAGTATTTT. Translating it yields CASSLDSGRGDTQYF.

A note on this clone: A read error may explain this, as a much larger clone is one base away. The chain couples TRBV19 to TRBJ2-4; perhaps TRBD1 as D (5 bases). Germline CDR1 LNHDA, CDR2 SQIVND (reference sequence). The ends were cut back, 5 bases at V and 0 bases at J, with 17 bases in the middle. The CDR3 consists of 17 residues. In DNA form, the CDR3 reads TGTGCCAGTAGTGAATCAAAGGGGCTTCTAGCCAAAAACATTCAGTACTTC. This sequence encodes CASSESKGLLAKNIQYF.

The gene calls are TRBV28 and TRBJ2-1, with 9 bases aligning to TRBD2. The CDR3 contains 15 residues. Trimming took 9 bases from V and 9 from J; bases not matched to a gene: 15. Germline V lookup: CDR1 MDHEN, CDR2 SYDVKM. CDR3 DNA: TGTGCCAGTAGACTAACCGGGACTAGCTGGGCTGAGCAGTTCTTC. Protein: CASRLTGTSWAEQFF. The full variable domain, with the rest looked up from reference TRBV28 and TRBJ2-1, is DVKVTQSSRYLVKRTGEKVFLECVQDMDHENMFWYRQDPGLGLRLIYFSYDVKMKEKGDIPEGYSVSREKKERFSLILESASTNQTSMYLCASRLTGTSWAEQFFGPGTRLTVL.

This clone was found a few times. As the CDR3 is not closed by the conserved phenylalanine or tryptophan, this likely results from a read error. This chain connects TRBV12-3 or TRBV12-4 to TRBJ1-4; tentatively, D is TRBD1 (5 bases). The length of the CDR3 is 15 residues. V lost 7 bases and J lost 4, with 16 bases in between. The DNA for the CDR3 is TGTGCCAGCATCCCACGGGGGTGGGGTAATGAAAAACTGTTTCTT. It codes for CASIPRGWGNEKLFL.

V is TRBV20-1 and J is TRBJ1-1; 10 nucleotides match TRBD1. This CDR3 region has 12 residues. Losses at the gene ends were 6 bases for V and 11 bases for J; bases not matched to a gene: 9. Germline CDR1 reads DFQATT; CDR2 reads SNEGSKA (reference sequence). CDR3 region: CSAAGGQGSAFF. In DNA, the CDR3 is TGCAGTGCAGCCGGGGGACAGGGGTCTGCTTTCTTT.

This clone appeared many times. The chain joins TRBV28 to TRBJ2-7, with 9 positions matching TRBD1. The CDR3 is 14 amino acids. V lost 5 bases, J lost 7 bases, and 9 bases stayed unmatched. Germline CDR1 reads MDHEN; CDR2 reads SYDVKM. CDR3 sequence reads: CASSITGTGMEQYF. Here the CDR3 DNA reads TGTGCCAGCAGTATAACCGGGACAGGGATGGAGCAGTACTTC.

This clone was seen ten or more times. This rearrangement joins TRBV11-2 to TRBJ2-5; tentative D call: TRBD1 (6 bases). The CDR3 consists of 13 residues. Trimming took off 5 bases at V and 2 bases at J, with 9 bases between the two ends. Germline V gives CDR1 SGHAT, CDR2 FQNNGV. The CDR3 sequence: CASSPGQQETQYF. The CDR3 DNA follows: TGTGCCAGCAGCCCGGGACAACAAGAGACCCAGTACTTC.

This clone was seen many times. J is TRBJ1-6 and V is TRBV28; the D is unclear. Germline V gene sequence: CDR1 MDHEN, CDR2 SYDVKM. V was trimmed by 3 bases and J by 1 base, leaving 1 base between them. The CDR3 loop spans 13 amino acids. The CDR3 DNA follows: TGTGCCAGCAGTTTTTCCTATAATTCACCCCTCCACTTT. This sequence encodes CASSFSYNSPLHF.

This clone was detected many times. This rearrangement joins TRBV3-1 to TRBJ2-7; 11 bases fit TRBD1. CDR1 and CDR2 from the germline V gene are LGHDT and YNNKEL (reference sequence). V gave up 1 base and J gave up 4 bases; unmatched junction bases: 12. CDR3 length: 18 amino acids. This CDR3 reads CASSQVGGTGGRRYEQYF. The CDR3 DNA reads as TGTGCCAGCAGCCAAGTAGGCGGGACAGGGGGGAGAAGGTACGAGCAGTACTTC.

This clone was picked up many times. This CDR3 reads CASSHFGETGGTQYF. DNA of the CDR3: TGTGCCAGCAGCCATTTCGGGGAAACCGGGGGAACCCAGTACTTC. The chain is built from TRBV9 and TRBJ2-5, with D tentatively TRBD2 (6 bases). V lost 4 bases and J 8 bases, leaving 21 bases between the germline ends. CDR1 and CDR2 (germline): SGDLS, YYNGEE. This CDR3 region has 15 residues.

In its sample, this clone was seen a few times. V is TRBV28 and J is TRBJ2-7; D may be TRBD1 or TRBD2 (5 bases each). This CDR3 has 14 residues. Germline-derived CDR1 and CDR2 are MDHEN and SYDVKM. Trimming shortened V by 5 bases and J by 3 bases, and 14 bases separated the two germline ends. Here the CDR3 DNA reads TGTGCCAGCAGTACCGGGGCAGTGAGCTACGAGCAGTACTTC. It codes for CASSTGAVSYEQYF.

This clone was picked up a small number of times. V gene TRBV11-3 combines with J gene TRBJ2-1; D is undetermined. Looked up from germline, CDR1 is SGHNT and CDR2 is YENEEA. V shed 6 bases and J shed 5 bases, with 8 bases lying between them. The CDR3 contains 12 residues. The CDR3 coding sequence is TGTGCCAGCAGTTTACAGAACAATGAGCAGTTCTTC. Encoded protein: CASSLQNNEQFF.

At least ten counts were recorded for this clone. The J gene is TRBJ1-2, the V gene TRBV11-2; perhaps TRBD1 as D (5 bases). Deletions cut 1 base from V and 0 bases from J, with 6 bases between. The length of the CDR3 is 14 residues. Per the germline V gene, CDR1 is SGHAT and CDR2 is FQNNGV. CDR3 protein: CASSLAGTNYGYTF. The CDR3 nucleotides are TGTGCCAGCAGCTTAGCAGGGACTAACTATGGCTACACCTTC.